A single sample is the source of the 13 T cell receptor beta chains below, sequenced in a study of T-cell reconstitution after alpha-beta-depleted transplantation in children. Unique molecular identifiers were incorporated when the TCRbeta library was constructed. TCRdb called the PCR reads again in MiXCR, with one record for every CDR3 protein. The table lists nearly 350,000 distinct CDR3 sequences, roughly 15% of them singletons. The sample consisted of PBMCs, mostly from graft donor cells, taken 360 days after TCRalphabeta/CD19-depleted stem cell transplant. Receptor source: a male patient aged 2-15 years who had a stem cell transplant for acute lymphoblastic leukemia, so the T cells may come from the graft donor.

The chain combines TRBV7-9 with TRBJ1-1, with 12 bases matching TRBD1. The CDR3 has 15 amino acids. The junction had 7 bases not matched to a gene; V was cut back by 5 bases and J by 6 bases. The germline V gene encodes CDR1 SEHNR and CDR2 FQNEAQ (reference sequence). CDR3 protein: CASSLPGQGAAEAFF. DNA for the CDR3: TGTGCCAGCAGCCTACCGGGACAGGGGGCCGCTGAAGCTTTCTTT.

This chain connects TRBV18 to TRBJ1-4, with 7 nucleotides matching TRBD1. The CDR3 loop spans 17 amino acids. Germline V gives CDR1 KGHSH, CDR2 LQKENI. The trim removed 1 base at V and 0 bases at J, leaving 5 bases unmatched. CDR3 loop: CASSPRNRGSTNEKLFF. CDR3 nucleotides: TGTGCCAGCTCACCACGGAACAGGGGCTCAACTAATGAAAAACTGTTTTTT.

This clonotype was counted at least ten times. The genes are TRBV9 and TRBJ2-5; TRBD1 is a possible D gene (6 bases). Trimming removed 0 bases from V and 4 bases from J, with 13 bases in between. This CDR3 has 15 amino acids. The germline CDR1 and CDR2 sequences are SGDLS and YYNGEE. The CDR3 loop reads CASSVGQEKRETQYF. The CDR3 region has the DNA TGTGCCAGCAGCGTAGGACAGGAAAAGCGAGAGACCCAGTACTTC.

This clonotype came up a few times. The chain couples TRBV18 to TRBJ2-1, with D unclear. The CDR3 has 15 residues. Germline loops: CDR1 KGHSH, CDR2 LQKENI. V lost 1 base, J lost 1 base, and 8 bases lay in between. CDR3 in amino acids: CASSPRAESYNEQFF. The CDR3 coding sequence is TGTGCCAGCTCACCACGGGCGGAATCCTACAATGAGCAGTTCTTC.

This clonotype was seen ten or more times. The rearrangement links TRBV2 to TRBJ2-4; no firm D call. Germline lookup yields CDR1 SNHLY and CDR2 FYNNEI. Trimming took off 4 bases at V and 8 bases at J, with 12 bases between the two ends. There are 13 residues in the CDR3. The CDR3 nucleotides are TGTGCCAGCAGTGCGGATTCCGAGGACATTCAGTACTTC. The encoded protein is CASSADSEDIQYF.

In its sample, this clonotype was seen a few times. The chain uses TRBV12-3 or TRBV12-4 and TRBJ1-2; tentatively, D is TRBD1 (6 bases). There are 13 residues in the CDR3. V lost 3 bases and J 8 bases, leaving 13 bases between the germline ends. The CDR3 region has the DNA TGTGCCAGCAGTTTTTCTTCAGGGGAAGGCTACACCTTC. It specifies CASSFSSGEGYTF.

This clonotype was counted a few times. V is TRBV27 and J is TRBJ1-2; 7 nucleotides match TRBD1. The germline gives CDR1 MNHEY, CDR2 SMNVEV (reference sequence). This CDR3 has 16 amino acids. V was clipped by 4 bases and J by 4 bases; unmatched bases: 12. The CDR3 spells CASSSYPGQDPYGYTF. Here the CDR3 DNA reads TGTGCCAGCAGTTCATACCCCGGACAGGACCCCTATGGCTACACCTTC.

This clonotype has only a few counts. The V gene is TRBV27, the J gene TRBJ2-1, with D possibly being TRBD1 (6 bases). V gave up 9 bases and J gave up 4 bases, with 13 bases separating them. The CDR3 is made up of 13 amino acids. Germline-derived CDR1 and CDR2 are MNHEY and SMNVEV (reference sequence). DNA for the CDR3: TGTGCCAGTGCCTGGGACACATACAATGAGCAGTTCTTC. Translating it yields CASAWDTYNEQFF.

The chain recombines TRBV14 with TRBJ1-6, with D hard to call. The CDR3 consists of 13 residues. CDR1 is SGHDN, CDR2 FVKESK, per germline. Trimming stripped 6 bases from V and 11 bases from J, with 14 bases between. The CDR3 spells CASSFDKLTPLHF. As DNA, the CDR3 is TGTGCCAGCAGTTTCGACAAACTAACACCCCTCCACTTT.

This clonotype came up a few times. CDR3 loop: CASSYGDRDYEKLFF. The CDR3 bases are TGTGCCAGCAGTTACGGCGACAGGGACTATGAAAAACTGTTTTTT. The chain recombines TRBV6-2 or TRBV6-3 with TRBJ1-4, with 7 bases that match TRBD1. Germline V lookup: CDR1 MNHEY, CDR2 SVGEGT. The trim removed 2 bases at V and 6 bases at J, leaving 6 bases unmatched. The CDR3 runs 15 residues.

The chain has TRBV12-3 or TRBV12-4 and TRBJ2-7; D possibly uses TRBD1 or TRBD2 (5 bases each). The V end lost 6 bases, the J end lost 7 bases, and 22 bases lay between the germline ends. The CDR3 runs to 15 residues. This CDR3 reads CASRPGSGLYGEQYF. CDR3 coding DNA: TGTGCCAGCAGACCAGGGTCGGGGTTATACGGGGAGCAGTACTTC.

This sequence joins TRBV20-1 and TRBJ2-1, with 8 bases that match TRBD2. V dropped 5 bases and J dropped 7; count of bases not matched to a gene: 7. This CDR3 region has 13 residues. The V gene's germline CDR1 is DFQATT and CDR2 SNEGSKA (reference sequence). CDR3 sequence reads: CSAPAAGANEQFF. DNA of the CDR3: TGCAGTGCTCCAGCAGCGGGAGCAAATGAGCAGTTCTTC.

This clonotype is a singleton in its sample. Lacking the conserved final phenylalanine or tryptophan, this CDR3 likely reflects a read error. This chain links TRBV6-1 with TRBJ1-6, with TRBD1 matching 8 bases. V lost 7 bases, J lost 13 bases, and 9 bases stayed unmatched. The germline CDR1 and CDR2 sequences are MNHNS and SASEGT. The CDR3 runs 13 residues. The CDR3 DNA reads TGTGCCAGCACTCAAGGACAGGGCGTGCCCCTCCACTCT. It is translated as CASTQGQGVPLHS.